This T cell receptor (beta chain) derives from a study of T cell repertoires in cytomegalovirus infection. One entry per CDR3 protein results from TCRdb running MiXCR on the reads. The sample has about 300,000 distinct CDR3 sequences; about 8.8% are singletons. Trimming pared 4 bases from V and 3 bases from J, leaving 16 bases between. Germline V gene sequence: CDR1 MRHNA, CDR2 SNTAGT. The CDR3 is 16 amino acids. This clonotype was recorded many times. The specimen sequenced was PBMCs. The chain uses TRBV6-4 and TRBJ1-5, with D uncertain. The sequence was obtained from a human donor in good health (CMV status not recorded). Some clones in this sample may be carry-over from other donors' samples. The chain's CDR3 is CASSVASGKNNQPQHF. Written as DNA, the CDR3 is TGTGCCAGCAGTGTCGCCTCCGGGAAAAACAATCAGCCCCAGCATTTT.